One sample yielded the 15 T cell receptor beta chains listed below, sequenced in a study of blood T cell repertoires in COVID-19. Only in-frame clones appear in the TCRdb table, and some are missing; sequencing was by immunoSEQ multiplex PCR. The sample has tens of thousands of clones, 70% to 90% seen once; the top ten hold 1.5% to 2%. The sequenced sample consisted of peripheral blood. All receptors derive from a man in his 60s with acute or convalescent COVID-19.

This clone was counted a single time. CDR3 sequence reads: CASSKGEQGANTGELFF. The CDR3 nucleotides read TGTGCCAGCAGCAAAGGGGAACAGGGCGCGAACACCGGGGAGCTGTTTTTT. J is TRBJ2-2 and V is TRBV21-1; the DNA was not used to check the table's D call, TRBD1. TRBV21-1 is classified as a pseudogene. CDR3 length equals 17 residues.

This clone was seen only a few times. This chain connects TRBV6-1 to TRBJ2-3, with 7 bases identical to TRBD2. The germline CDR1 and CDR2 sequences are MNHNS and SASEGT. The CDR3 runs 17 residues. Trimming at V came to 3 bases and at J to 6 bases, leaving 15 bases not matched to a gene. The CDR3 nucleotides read TGTGCCAGCAGTGATCTAGTGGGAGGGATGTTTGCGGATACGCAGTATTTT. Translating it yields CASSDLVGGMFADTQYF.

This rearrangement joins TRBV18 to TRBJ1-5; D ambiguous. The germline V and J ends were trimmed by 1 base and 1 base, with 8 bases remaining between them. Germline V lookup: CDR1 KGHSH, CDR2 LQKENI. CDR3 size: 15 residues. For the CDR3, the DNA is TGTGCCAGCTCACCACTTGGAGTGAGCAATCAGCCCCAGCATTTT. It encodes CASSPLGVSNQPQHF.

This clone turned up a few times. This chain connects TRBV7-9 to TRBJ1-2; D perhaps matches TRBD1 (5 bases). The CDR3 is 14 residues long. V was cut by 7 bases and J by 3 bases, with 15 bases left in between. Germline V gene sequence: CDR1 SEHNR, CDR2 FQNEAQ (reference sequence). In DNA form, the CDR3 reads TGTGCCAGCACTAAAGACGACAGTGACTATGGCTACACCTTC. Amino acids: CASTKDDSDYGYTF.

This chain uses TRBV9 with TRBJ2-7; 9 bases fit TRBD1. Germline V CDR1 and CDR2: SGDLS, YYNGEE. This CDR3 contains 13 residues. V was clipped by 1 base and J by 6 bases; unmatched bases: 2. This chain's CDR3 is CASSVRDRAEQYF. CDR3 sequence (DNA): TGTGCCAGCAGCGTAAGGGACAGGGCCGAGCAGTACTTC.

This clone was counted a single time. The DNA for the CDR3 is TGTGCCAGCAGCGTGGGGGGGGCCGGGGAAAAACTGTTTTTT. Translation: CASSVGGAGEKLFF. J is TRBJ1-4 and V is TRBV7-8, with TRBD1 as a possible D gene (6 bases). Germline V lookup: CDR1 SGHVS, CDR2 FQNEAQ. V lost 5 bases and J lost 8, with 15 bases in between. This CDR3 contains 14 residues. Full variable domain (outside the CDR3, taken from reference TRBV7-8 and TRBJ1-4): GAGVSQSPRYKVAKRGQDVALRCDPISGHVSLFWYQQALGQGPEFLTYFQNEAQLDKSGLPSDRFFAERPEGSVSTLKIQRTQQEDSAVYLCASSVGGAGEKLFFGSGTQLSVL.

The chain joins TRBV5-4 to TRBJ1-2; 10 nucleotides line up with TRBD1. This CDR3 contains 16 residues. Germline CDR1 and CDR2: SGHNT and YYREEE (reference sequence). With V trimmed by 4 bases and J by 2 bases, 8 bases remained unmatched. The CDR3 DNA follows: TGTGCCAGCAGCAAACCCGGACAGGGGGAGAACTATGGCTACACCTTC. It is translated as CASSKPGQGENYGYTF. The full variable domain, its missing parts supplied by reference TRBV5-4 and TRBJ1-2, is ETGVTQSPTHLIKTRGQQVTLRCSSQSGHNTVSWYQQALGQGPQFIFQYYREEENGRGNFPPRFSGLQFPNYSSELNVNALELDDSALYLCASSKPGQGENYGYTFGSGTRLTVV.

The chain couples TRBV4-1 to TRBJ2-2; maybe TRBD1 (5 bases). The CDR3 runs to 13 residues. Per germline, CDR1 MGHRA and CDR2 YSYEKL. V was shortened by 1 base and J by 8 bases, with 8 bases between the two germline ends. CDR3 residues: CASSQGREGELFF. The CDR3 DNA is TGCGCCAGCAGCCAAGGCAGGGAAGGGGAGCTGTTTTTT.

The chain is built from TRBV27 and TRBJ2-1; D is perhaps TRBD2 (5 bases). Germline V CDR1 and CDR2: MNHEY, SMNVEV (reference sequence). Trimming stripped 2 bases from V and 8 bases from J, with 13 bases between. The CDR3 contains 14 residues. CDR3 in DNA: TGTGCCAGCAGTTTAATGTTAGCGTTCCATGAGCAGTTCTTC. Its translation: CASSLMLAFHEQFF.

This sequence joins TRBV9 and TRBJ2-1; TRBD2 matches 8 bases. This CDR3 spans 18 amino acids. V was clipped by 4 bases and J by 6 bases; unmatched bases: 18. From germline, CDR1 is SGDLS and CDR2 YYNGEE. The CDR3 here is CASSSRAGAPGHRNEQFF. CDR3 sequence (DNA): TGTGCCAGCAGCTCGAGAGCGGGGGCCCCGGGCCACCGCAATGAGCAGTTCTTC.

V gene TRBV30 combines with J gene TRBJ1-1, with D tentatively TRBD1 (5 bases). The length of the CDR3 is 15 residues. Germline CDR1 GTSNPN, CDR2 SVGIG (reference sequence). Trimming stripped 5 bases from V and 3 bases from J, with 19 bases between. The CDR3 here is CAWSPGTGVDTEAFF. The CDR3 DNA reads TGTGCCTGGTCCCCTGGGACGGGGGTGGACACTGAAGCTTTCTTT.

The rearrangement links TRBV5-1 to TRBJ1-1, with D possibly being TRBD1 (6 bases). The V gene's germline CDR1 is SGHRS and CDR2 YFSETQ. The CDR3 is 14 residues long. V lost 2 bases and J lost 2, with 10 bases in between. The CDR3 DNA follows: TGCGCCAGCAGCTTCCAGGGGATTAACACTGAAGCTTTCTTT. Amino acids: CASSFQGINTEAFF.

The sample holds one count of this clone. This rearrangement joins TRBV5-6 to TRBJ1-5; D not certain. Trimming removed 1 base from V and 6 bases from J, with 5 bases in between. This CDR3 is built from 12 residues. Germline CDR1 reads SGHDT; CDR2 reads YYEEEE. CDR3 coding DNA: TGTGCCAGCAGCTTGAGAGGTCAGCCCCAGCATTTT. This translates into CASSLRGQPQHF.

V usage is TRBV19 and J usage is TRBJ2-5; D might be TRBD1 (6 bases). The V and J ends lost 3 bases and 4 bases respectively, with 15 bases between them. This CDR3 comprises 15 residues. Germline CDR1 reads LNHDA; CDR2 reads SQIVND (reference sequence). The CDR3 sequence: CASSIWSRTAETQYF. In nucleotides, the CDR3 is TGTGCCAGTAGTATTTGGAGTAGGACAGCAGAGACCCAGTACTTC.

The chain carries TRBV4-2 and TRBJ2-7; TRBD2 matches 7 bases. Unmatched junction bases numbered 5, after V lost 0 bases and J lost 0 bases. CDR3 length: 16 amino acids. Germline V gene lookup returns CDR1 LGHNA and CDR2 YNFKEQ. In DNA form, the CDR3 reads TGTGCCAGCAGCCAAGATCTGGGGGGGGGCTCCTACGAGCAGTACTTC. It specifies CASSQDLGGGSYEQYF.